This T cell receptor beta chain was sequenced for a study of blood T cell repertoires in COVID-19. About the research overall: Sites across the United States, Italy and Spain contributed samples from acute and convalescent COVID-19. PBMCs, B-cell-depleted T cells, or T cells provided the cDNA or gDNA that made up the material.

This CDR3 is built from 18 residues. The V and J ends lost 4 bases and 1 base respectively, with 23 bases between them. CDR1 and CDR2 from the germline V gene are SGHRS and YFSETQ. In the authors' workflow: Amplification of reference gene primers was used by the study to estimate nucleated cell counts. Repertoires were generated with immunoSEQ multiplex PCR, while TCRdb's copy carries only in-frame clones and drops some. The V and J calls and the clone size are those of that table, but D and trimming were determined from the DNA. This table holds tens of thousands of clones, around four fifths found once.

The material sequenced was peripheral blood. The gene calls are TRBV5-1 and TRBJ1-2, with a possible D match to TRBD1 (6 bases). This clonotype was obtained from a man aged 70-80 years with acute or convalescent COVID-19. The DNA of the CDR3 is TGCGCCAGCAGCCCCGGTAGAGGCAGGGGAGTGGGTAACTATGGCTACACCTTC. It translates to CASSPGRGRGVGNYGYTF.